The present T cell receptor (beta chain) was sequenced within a study of immune evolution from preneoplasia to lung adenocarcinoma. Notes on the study in general: Normal lung had highest clonality; later lesions appeared denser, more diverse.

Resections took place in Japan or China from the mid-2010s to the late 2010s. Histologic diagnosis was independently verified by two lung pathologists. TCRdb's table, derived via immunoSEQ multiplex PCR, lists solely in-frame clones and lacks some. The sample comprises thousands of clones, approximately 80% of which are singletons, and around 6% rests with the top ten. In the case of this clone: The target antigen is unknown.

The receptor was derived from a person aged 65-85 years with lung adenocarcinoma. Sequenced sample: FFPE adjacent normal lung tissue.

CDR3 DNA sequence: TGTGCCAGCAGTTACTCGGGAGCGGGAGGGCGCAATGAGCAGTTCTTC. Its translation is CASSYSGAGGRNEQFF. This chain joins TRBV6-5 and TRBJ2-1; 10 nucleotides align to TRBD2. J was trimmed by 6 bases and V by 0 bases; bases with no gene match: 5. Germline V gives CDR1 MNHEY, CDR2 SVGAGI. This CDR3 is 16 amino acids long.